Presented here are 8 T cell receptor beta chains from one specimen sequenced in a study of technical replicates of blood from a few donors. Repertoires were generated with immunoSEQ multiplex PCR, while TCRdb's copy carries only in-frame clones and drops some. The sample records tens of thousands of clones, roughly 91% being singletons. The material sequenced was T cells isolated from PBMCs. The receptors were sampled from a human donor in good health.

The J gene is TRBJ1-5, the V gene TRBV6-5; possibly TRBD1 for D (6 bases). Germline CDR1 reads MNHEY; CDR2 reads SVGAGI. Trimming took 2 bases from V and 5 from J, leaving 10 bases between them. This CDR3 contains 14 residues. CDR3 in DNA: TGTGCCAGCAGTTACGGGTGGACAGATCAGCCCCAGCATTTT. It encodes CASSYGWTDQPQHF.

J is TRBJ1-2 and V is TRBV9, with D tentatively TRBD1 (6 bases). Germline assignment: CDR1 SGDLS and CDR2 YYNGEE. The V end was cut by 3 bases, the J end by 0 bases, with 9 bases between. This CDR3 has 14 amino acids. CDR3 residues: CASSEGGANYGYTF. CDR3 bases: TGTGCCAGCAGCGAGGGGGGGGCTAACTATGGCTACACCTTC.

The rearrangement links TRBV10-1 to TRBJ2-3; D may be TRBD2 (6 bases). Germline V lookup: CDR1 WNHNN, CDR2 SYGVQD (reference sequence). The CDR3 spans 16 residues. The V and J ends lost 5 bases and 5 bases respectively, with 20 bases between them. In DNA form, the CDR3 reads TGCGCCAGCAGTAAACGGGACTCTCTTCGGGGAGATACGCAGTATTTT. Residues: CASSKRDSLRGDTQYF.

The CDR3 DNA reads TGTGCCAGCAGTGTAGGTGGGACAGTGCACTACGAGCAGTACTTC. Translating gives CASSVGGTVHYEQYF. This rearrangement joins TRBV6-1 to TRBJ2-7, with 7 bases matching TRBD1. The CDR3 sequence is 15 residues long. V dropped 4 bases and J dropped 3; count of bases not matched to a gene: 9. CDR1 and CDR2 (germline): MNHNS, SASEGT.

The chain employs TRBV2 and TRBJ1-5, with D possibly TRBD1 on 6 matching bases. The germline CDR1 and CDR2 sequences are SNHLY and FYNNEI. The CDR3 consists of 16 residues. The V and J ends lost 5 bases and 0 bases respectively, with 14 bases between them. The CDR3 region has the DNA TGTGCCAGCAGTTCAATTGACAGGATTAGCAATCAGCCCCAGCATTTT. It codes for CASSSIDRISNQPQHF.

This chain connects TRBV7-9 to TRBJ2-7; TRBD2 agrees at 13 bases. The germline gives CDR1 SEHNR, CDR2 FQNEAQ (reference sequence). This CDR3 has 14 amino acids. With 5 bases clipped from V and 5 bases from J, the junction kept 3 bases outside the gene matches. The CDR3 is CASSPGTSGDEQYF. The DNA for the CDR3 is TGTGCCAGCAGCCCCGGGACTAGCGGGGACGAGCAGTACTTC.

This chain joins TRBV27 and TRBJ2-7, with D possibly matching TRBD2 (5 bases). The CDR3 sequence is 14 residues long. Looked up from germline, CDR1 is MNHEY and CDR2 is SMNVEV (reference sequence). The V end lost 5 bases, the J end lost 2 bases, and 13 bases lay between the germline ends. Written as DNA, the CDR3 is TGTGCCAGCAGTCCAGGAGGACGAACCTACGAGCAGTACTTC. It yields the protein CASSPGGRTYEQYF.

This clone occurred a few times. The V call is TRBV4-1, the J call TRBJ2-2, with D possibly matching TRBD2 (6 bases). The germline gives CDR1 MGHRA, CDR2 YSYEKL. There are 17 residues in the CDR3. V dropped 0 bases and J dropped 3 bases, with 14 bases sitting between them. The CDR3 is CASSQDSGESYTGELFF. CDR3 DNA sequence: TGCGCCAGCAGCCAAGATTCGGGGGAAAGCTACACCGGGGAGCTGTTTTTT.